The 15 T cell receptor beta chains below all came from one sample that was sequenced in a study of naive and memory T cell subsets. Two oligonucleotides, mixed equimolar, formed the beta constant-region primer covering TRBC1 and TRBC2. The ligated cDNA underwent four PCR rounds using SP2 and nested alpha and beta constant-region primers. TCRdb analysed the UMI-ligation and nested PCR reads with MiXCR anew, one entry per CDR3 protein. In the table there are around 130,000 distinct CDR3 sequences, approximately 37% of which are singletons. The sequenced sample was central memory CD4+ T cells from blood. Receptors originate from a human donor in good health.

This chain joins TRBV19 and TRBJ2-2; D not resolved. This CDR3 region has 14 residues. Germline CDR1 and CDR2: LNHDA and SQIVND (reference sequence). V dropped 3 bases and J dropped 1 base, with 6 bases sitting between them. The CDR3 protein is CASSMSGNTGELFF. The CDR3 DNA follows: TGTGCCAGTAGTATGAGTGGGAACACCGGGGAGCTGTTTTTT. Looking up the rest from reference TRBV19 and TRBJ2-2 gives the full variable domain: DGGITQSPKYLFRKEGQNVTLSCEQNLNHDAMYWYRQDPGQGLRLIYYSQIVNDFQKGDIAEGYSVSREKKESFPLTVTSAQKNPTAFYLCASSMSGNTGELFFGEGSRLTVL.

This clonotype was recorded once. The chain joins TRBV12-3 or TRBV12-4 to TRBJ2-1; D may be TRBD1 (5 bases). The V end lost 6 bases, the J end lost 0 bases, and 15 bases lay between the germline ends. The CDR3 consists of 16 residues. The CDR3 spells CASSRRQPGSYNEQFF. The CDR3 nucleotides are TGTGCCAGCAGCCGTCGACAGCCGGGCTCCTACAATGAGCAGTTCTTC.

V and J are TRBV28 and TRBJ2-5, with no clear D. In germline, CDR1 is MDHEN, CDR2 SYDVKM. Trimming pared 1 base from V and 5 bases from J, leaving 2 bases between. The CDR3 covers 11 residues. The CDR3 here is CASSLYETQYF. CDR3 nucleotides: TGTGCCAGCAGTTTATACGAGACCCAGTACTTC.

This chain joins TRBV7-6 and TRBJ2-5, with D possibly TRBD2 on 6 matching bases. This CDR3 is built from 16 residues. V lost 5 bases and J lost 5, with 21 bases in between. In germline, CDR1 is SGHVS, CDR2 FNYEAQ. The CDR3 DNA reads as TGTGCCAGCAGCCCCCAGGCCTTGGGGGGTTTCGAGACCCAGTACTTC. Its translation is CASSPQALGGFETQYF.

This chain uses TRBV4-1 with TRBJ2-7; 8 nucleotides match TRBD2. V dropped 4 bases and J dropped 4; count of bases not matched to a gene: 15. CDR3 length equals 17 residues. CDR1 is MGHRA, CDR2 YSYEKL, per germline. The chain's CDR3 is CASSPSLAEAGRYEQYF. CDR3 nucleotides: TGCGCCAGCAGCCCGTCACTAGCGGAGGCAGGAAGATACGAGCAGTACTTC.

The V and J genes are TRBV5-4 and TRBJ2-3, with 7 positions matching TRBD2. CDR1 and CDR2 (germline): SGHNT, YYREEE (reference sequence). J gave up 6 bases and V 2 bases, and 12 bases lay outside the gene matches. The CDR3 is made up of 16 amino acids. CDR3 loop: CASSLDLAVLGDTQYF. CDR3 nucleotide sequence: TGTGCCAGCAGCTTAGATCTAGCGGTTCTTGGGGATACGCAGTATTTT.

This clonotype occurred a few times. This chain links TRBV3-1 with TRBJ1-2; D is perhaps TRBD1 (6 bases). The CDR3 spans 14 residues. The V end was cut by 4 bases, the J end by 2 bases, with 11 bases between. The germline V gene encodes CDR1 LGHDT and CDR2 YNNKEL (reference sequence). In nucleotides, the CDR3 is TGTGCCAGCAGCCTCTCGGACAGAAACTATGGCTACACCTTC. Encoded protein: CASSLSDRNYGYTF.

This clonotype was found a few times. The chain has TRBV28 and TRBJ1-3, with D perhaps matching TRBD1 (6 bases). This CDR3 contains 15 residues. The V gene's germline CDR1 is MDHEN and CDR2 SYDVKM. Trimming removed 4 bases from V and 0 bases from J, with 10 bases in between. The CDR3 loop reads CASSSDRFSGNTIYF. DNA of the CDR3: TGTGCCAGCAGTTCTGACAGGTTCTCTGGAAACACCATATATTTT.

V gene TRBV20-1 combines with J gene TRBJ1-1; 9 nucleotides align to TRBD1. CDR1 is DFQATT and CDR2 is SNEGSKA in the germline V gene (reference sequence). Trimming removed 5 bases from V and 3 bases from J; junction bases left unmatched: 10. The CDR3 spans 15 residues. This chain's CDR3 is CSALTGTGRYTEAFF. DNA for the CDR3: TGCAGTGCTCTCACCGGGACAGGGAGGTACACTGAAGCTTTCTTT.

CDR3 nucleotide sequence: TGTGCCAGCCGGGAACCGAACACTGAAGCTTTCTTT. Translating gives CASREPNTEAFF. The chain combines TRBV6-2 or TRBV6-3 with TRBJ1-1, with no clear D. CDR1 MNHEY and CDR2 SVGEGT come from the germline V gene. The CDR3 is 12 residues long. Trimming removed 8 bases at V and 1 base at J, with 8 bases between.

The chain is built from TRBV6-2 or TRBV6-3 and TRBJ2-5; D uncertain. The CDR3 covers 14 residues. Trimming stripped 8 bases from V and 4 bases from J, with 17 bases between. Germline assignment: CDR1 MNHEY and CDR2 SVGEGT. The chain's CDR3 is CASGDQIQAETQYF. CDR3 DNA sequence: TGTGCCAGCGGCGATCAGATCCAGGCAGAGACCCAGTACTTC.

The chain uses TRBV11-2 and TRBJ1-1, with D unresolved. Germline-derived CDR1 and CDR2 are SGHAT and FQNNGV. The CDR3 length is 13 residues. Trimming took 1 base from V and 5 from J, leaving 8 bases between them. The CDR3 loop is CASSLAPRTEAFF. CDR3 sequence (DNA): TGTGCCAGCAGCTTAGCCCCGAGGACTGAAGCTTTCTTT.

The V and J genes are TRBV30 and TRBJ2-7; unclear D gene. Germline V gives CDR1 GTSNPN, CDR2 SVGIG (reference sequence). V gave up 1 base and J gave up 6 bases, with 7 bases separating them. CDR3 length: 11 amino acids. The CDR3 DNA reads as TGTGCCTGGAGTGATAGACGCGAGCAGTACTTC. Its protein product is CAWSDRREQYF.

This clonotype showed up just a few times. J is TRBJ2-7 and V is TRBV5-1; a weak D match, TRBD2 (6 bases). V lost 7 bases and J 5 bases, leaving 19 bases between the germline ends. This CDR3 spans 14 amino acids. The germline gives CDR1 SGHRS, CDR2 YFSETQ. The CDR3 region is CASAGGRRSDEQYF. The CDR3 region has the DNA TGCGCCAGCGCAGGAGGGCGAAGGAGTGACGAGCAGTACTTC. The full variable domain, in which reference TRBV5-1 and TRBJ2-7 provide the parts outside the CDR3, is KAGVTQTPRYLIKTRGQQVTLSCSPISGHRSVSWYQQTPGQGLQFLFEYFSETQRNKGNFPGRFSGRQFSNSRSEMNVSTLELGDSALYLCASAGGRRSDEQYFGPGTRLTVT.

The J gene is TRBJ2-1, the V gene TRBV28; 8 bases are a match to TRBD2. V lost 5 bases and J lost 6; bases outside the gene matches: 9. Germline assignment: CDR1 MDHEN and CDR2 SYDVKM. The CDR3 extends over 15 amino acids. DNA of the CDR3: TGTGCCAGCAGTACCGCCGCCGGGACTAGCAATGAGCAGTTCTTC. Residues: CASSTAAGTSNEQFF.